This entry lists 21 T cell receptor beta chains sequenced from one sample in a study of early T cells in non-severe SARS-CoV-2 infection. One entry per CDR3 protein, called by TCRdb with MiXCR from the 5' RACE reads. The sample lists tens of thousands of distinct CDR3 sequences; around 7% were seen once. Sequencing was performed on whole blood, taken at baseline. The receptor set was obtained from an adult who was a healthcare worker with PCR-confirmed SARS-CoV-2 infection or an uninfected control (not recorded which).

This clonotype was detected many times. The rearrangement joins TRBV12-3 or TRBV12-4 to TRBJ1-2, with a possible D match to TRBD1 (5 bases). CDR3 length: 14 amino acids. Trimming cost V 3 bases and J 8 bases, with 16 bases left between them. The CDR3 bases are TGTGCCAGCAGTTTTGCCGGGGGACGGGGAGGCTACACCTTC. It is translated as CASSFAGGRGGYTF.

This clonotype was seen a few times. This sequence joins TRBV20-1 and TRBJ2-7; unclear D gene. This CDR3 has 13 residues. Deletions cut 7 bases from V and 2 bases from J, with 15 bases between. The germline V gene encodes CDR1 DFQATT and CDR2 SNEGSKA (reference sequence). CDR3 sequence: CSGTGPSPYEQYF. The CDR3 DNA is TGCAGTGGGACCGGGCCTTCGCCCTACGAGCAGTACTTC.

This clonotype has just a few counts. The chain couples TRBV24-1 to TRBJ2-3, with D unclear. Germline V lookup: CDR1 KGHDR, CDR2 SFDVKD. V was cut by 4 bases and J by 0 bases, with 19 bases left in between. The length of the CDR3 is 18 residues. The CDR3 DNA reads as TGTGCCACCAGTGAAGCTTCAACCAAGTTCCTTAGCACAGATACGCAGTATTTT. The encoded protein is CATSEASTKFLSTDTQYF.

This clonotype occurred many times. The chain joins TRBV12-3 or TRBV12-4 to TRBJ2-5; 9 positions agree with TRBD1. V lost 6 bases, J lost 4 bases, and 3 bases stayed unmatched. The CDR3 covers 13 residues. CDR3 amino acids: CASRTGGVETQYF. The CDR3 DNA sequence: TGTGCCAGCAGAACAGGGGGCGTAGAGACCCAGTACTTC.

Here the CDR3 reads CASSLPRDRVYEQYF. The CDR3 DNA reads TGCGCCAGCAGCTTACCACGGGACAGGGTCTACGAGCAGTACTTC. V usage is TRBV5-1 and J usage is TRBJ2-7; 9 positions match TRBD1. With V trimmed by 2 bases and J by 3 bases, 6 bases remained unmatched. The CDR3 spans 15 residues. In germline, CDR1 is SGHRS, CDR2 YFSETQ.

Ten or more counts support this clonotype. V gene TRBV18 combines with J gene TRBJ2-5; weak D call: TRBD2 (6 bases). With 2 bases removed from V and 3 bases from J, the gap between germline ends came to 10 bases. CDR1 is KGHSH, CDR2 LQKENI, per germline. The CDR3 consists of 14 residues. CDR3 protein: CASSPFQREETQYF. The CDR3 nucleotides are TGTGCCAGCTCACCATTTCAGCGGGAAGAGACCCAGTACTTC.

This clonotype was recorded at least ten times. The genes are TRBV20-1 and TRBJ2-7; 8 bases agree with TRBD2. The CDR3 is made up of 16 amino acids. V shed 0 bases, J shed 0 bases, and the junction held 7 bases outside the gene matches. Germline V CDR1 and CDR2: DFQATT, SNEGSKA (reference sequence). The CDR3 DNA is TGCAGTGCTAGAGATTGGCGGGGGGTTGCCTCCTACGAGCAGTACTTC. Its translation: CSARDWRGVASYEQYF.

V and J are TRBV28 and TRBJ2-3; possibly TRBD2 for D (6 bases). Germline values: CDR1 MDHEN, CDR2 SYDVKM. The CDR3 is 14 residues long. Trimming left V 6 bases short and J 2 bases short, with 12 bases between. This chain's CDR3 is CASSRGLLTDTQYF. CDR3 sequence (DNA): TGTGCCAGCAGCCGGGGACTTCTCACAGATACGCAGTATTTT.

This clonotype has at least ten counts. The chain joins TRBV6-6 to TRBJ2-1; D is ambiguous. CDR1 is MNHNY and CDR2 is SVGAGI in the germline V gene (reference sequence). The CDR3 is made up of 14 amino acids. The V end lost 5 bases, the J end lost 3 bases, and 11 bases lay between the germline ends. Here the CDR3 reads CASSPRPLYNEQFF. The CDR3 DNA sequence: TGTGCCAGCAGTCCCCGGCCCCTCTACAATGAGCAGTTCTTC.

This clonotype was seen more than once but under ten times. The chain recombines TRBV2 with TRBJ2-1; 7 bases map to TRBD2. This CDR3 comprises 15 residues. Germline trimming cut 3 bases from V and 5 bases from J; bases unmatched to any gene: 7. The germline V gene encodes CDR1 SNHLY and CDR2 FYNNEI. CDR3 loop: CASSELRGDNNEQFF. CDR3 bases: TGTGCCAGCAGTGAGTTACGGGGGGATAACAATGAGCAGTTCTTC.

The chain uses TRBV6-2 or TRBV6-3 and TRBJ2-7; D tentatively reads TRBD1 or TRBD2 (5 bases each). CDR1 is MNHEY and CDR2 is SVGEGT in the germline V gene. The CDR3 has 11 residues. The V gene lost 5 bases and the J gene lost 6 bases, with 8 bases spanning the gap. The CDR3 DNA is TGTGCCAGCAGTCCTGGGGGCGAGCAGTACTTC. Its protein product is CASSPGGEQYF.

Concerning this clonotype itself: A much larger clone lies one base from this, so it may be a read error. This chain links TRBV7-9 with TRBJ2-7, with 12 bases identical to TRBD1. The CDR3 is made up of 13 amino acids. CDR1 and CDR2 (germline): SEHNR, FQNEAQ (reference sequence). With 6 bases clipped from V and 7 bases from J, the junction kept 4 bases outside the gene matches. In DNA form, the CDR3 reads TGTGCCAGCAGGGGACAGGGGGCGGATGAGCAGTACTTC. Encoded protein: CASRGQGADEQYF.

The rearrangement joins TRBV29-1 to TRBJ2-3; D is unresolved. V lost 2 bases, J lost 4 bases, and 10 bases lay in between. The germline CDR1 and CDR2 sequences are SQVTM and ANQGSEA. This CDR3 has 13 residues. CDR3 sequence: CSVELWNPDTQYF. The CDR3 coding sequence is TGCAGCGTTGAACTCTGGAACCCAGATACGCAGTATTTT.

Ten or more counts support this clonotype. V usage is TRBV6-5 and J usage is TRBJ2-7, with a possible D match to TRBD1 (6 bases). There are 10 residues in the CDR3. Germline V lookup: CDR1 MNHEY, CDR2 SVGAGI. V lost 8 bases and J lost 8, with 10 bases in between. This CDR3 reads CASGGLKQYF. CDR3 sequence (DNA): TGTGCCAGCGGGGGCCTCAAGCAGTACTTC.

There are many counts of this clonotype. The J gene is TRBJ2-5, the V gene TRBV12-3 or TRBV12-4; 12 bases are shared with TRBD2. J gave up 5 bases and V 4 bases, and 5 bases lay outside the gene matches. The CDR3 runs 15 residues. The chain's CDR3 is CASSWTSGDGETQYF. CDR3 nucleotide sequence: TGTGCCAGCAGTTGGACTAGCGGGGATGGGGAGACCCAGTACTTC.

The chain has TRBV7-2 and TRBJ2-5; D ambiguous. This CDR3 contains 14 residues. Trimming cost V 1 base and J 1 base, with 7 bases left between them. From germline, CDR1 is SGHTA and CDR2 FQGNSA. CDR3 DNA sequence: TGTGCCAGCAGCTTAGTAGTCAGCCAAGAGACCCAGTACTTC. This codes for CASSLVVSQETQYF.

This clonotype occurred many times. The chain recombines TRBV6-5 with TRBJ2-7; D is uncertain. Germline CDR1 reads MNHEY; CDR2 reads SVGAGI. The CDR3 totals 14 residues. Trimming left V 5 bases short and J 0 bases short, with 11 bases between. Here the CDR3 DNA reads TGTGCCAGCAGTCGCACTTTAAGCTCCTACGAGCAGTACTTC. As protein: CASSRTLSSYEQYF.

In this sample, this clonotype is medium-sized. The rearrangement uses TRBV4-3 and TRBJ1-4; D not resolved. This CDR3 comprises 17 residues. V lost 3 bases, J lost 5 bases, and 19 bases lay in between. Germline CDR1 LGHNA, CDR2 YSLEER. The CDR3 loop is CASSHQIGGLGNEKLFF. The CDR3 nucleotides are TGCGCCAGCAGCCATCAGATCGGCGGTCTGGGGAATGAAAAACTGTTTTTT.

This clonotype was detected ten times or more. The rearrangement joins TRBV12-3 or TRBV12-4 to TRBJ1-2, with D tentatively TRBD1 (5 bases). This CDR3 contains 13 residues. The ends were cut back, 6 bases at V and 6 bases at J, with 14 bases in the middle. Here the CDR3 DNA reads TGTGCCAGCAGCCCGGGGGGGAGGGATGGCTACACCTTC. Amino acids: CASSPGGRDGYTF.

The V call is TRBV12-3 or TRBV12-4, the J call TRBJ1-2; TRBD1 agrees at 8 bases. Trimming took 5 bases from V and 4 from J; bases not matched to a gene: 6. The CDR3 runs to 14 residues. CDR3 sequence reads: CASSPGQGRYGYTF. CDR3 DNA sequence: TGTGCCAGCAGTCCTGGACAGGGCCGCTATGGCTACACCTTC.

This clonotype is judged medium-sized. The chain recombines TRBV20-1 with TRBJ2-5, with D perhaps matching TRBD1 or TRBD2 (6 bases each). The V end was cut by 1 base, the J end by 0 bases, with 9 bases between. The CDR3 loop spans 14 amino acids. Germline CDR1 is DFQATT and CDR2 is SNEGSKA (reference sequence). The chain's CDR3 is CSARVGGNQETQYF. CDR3 nucleotides: TGCAGTGCTAGAGTAGGGGGGAACCAAGAGACCCAGTACTTC.